A selection of T cell receptor beta chains follows, all from one sample in a study of response to subunit inactivated influenza vaccine. TCRdb itself ran the RT-PCR reads through MiXCR, one entry per CDR3 protein. This sample carries roughly 500,000 distinct CDR3 sequences, approximately 15% of them seen once, and the ten largest clones take less than 4%. Sequenced here: CD4+ T cells sorted from PBMCs, sampled around 25 months after vaccination. The receptors stem from a man aged 50-75 years who received an inactivated influenza vaccine. Each CDR3 is given with its conserved first and last residue. The order of the fields is J gene, D gene, V gene, CDR3 length, CDR3 protein. A D gene is named only where the DNA matches it firmly.

TRBJ2-5	.	TRBV15	14	CATSRDVPEETQYF
TRBJ2-6	.	TRBV29-1	14	CSVEKVAGANVLTF
TRBJ2-3	TRBD2	TRBV20-1	14	CSARGLAGWDTQYF
TRBJ2-7	.	TRBV7-2	15	CASSSAGLRSYEQYF
TRBJ2-7	TRBD1	TRBV6-2/TRBV6-3	15	CASRTGTGATYEQYF
TRBJ2-1	TRBD2	TRBV7-8	19	CASSSRTSGGTSSYNEQFF
TRBJ2-6	.	TRBV9	16	CASSSDRSSGANVLTF
TRBJ2-5	.	TRBV20-1	13	CSAGVGASETQYF
TRBJ1-2	.	TRBV5-1	14	CASSLGPGGNGYTF
TRBJ2-5	.	TRBV20-1	10	CSAGQETQYF
TRBJ1-5	.	TRBV12-3/TRBV12-4	15	CASSLGGSGNQPQHF
TRBJ2-1	TRBD2	TRBV20-1	13	CSAIAGVRNEQFF
TRBJ2-1	.	TRBV7-3	14	CASSLTDKDNEQFF
TRBJ2-1	.	TRBV5-6	15	CASSVDASSYNEQFF
TRBJ1-1	.	TRBV3-1	13	CASRQGRQGQAFF
TRBJ2-3	.	TRBV28	14	CASNNPGAGDTQYF
TRBJ1-2	TRBD1	TRBV15	15	CATSREDRGGYGYTF
TRBJ2-3	.	TRBV7-2	16	CASSLSPTGAGSTQYF
TRBJ2-1	TRBD2	TRBV29-1	14	CSVGGLEAYNEQFF
TRBJ2-3	.	TRBV29-1	13	CSVEDLSTDTQYF
TRBJ2-5	.	TRBV12-3/TRBV12-4	14	CASSPERLLETQYF
TRBJ1-4	.	TRBV12-3/TRBV12-4	15	CASSPNRATNEKLFF
TRBJ2-1	TRBD2	TRBV2	17	CASSGDTGLAGSNEQFF
TRBJ2-1	.	TRBV20-1	14	CSASLGAGFDEQFF
TRBJ2-2	TRBD2	TRBV10-3	16	CAIGSGGALNTGELFF
TRBJ1-4	.	TRBV28	14	CASEGAAAGEKLFF
TRBJ1-2	.	TRBV14	14	CASSQGNRDRGYTF
TRBJ1-2	.	TRBV9	15	CASSLRQSANYGYTF
TRBJ2-2	.	TRBV20-1	14	CSASGGPNTGDLFF
TRBJ2-1	TRBD2	TRBV12-3/TRBV12-4	13	CASSSQRTSEQFF
TRBJ2-4	TRBD2	TRBV25-1	16	CASSGSGKVAKNIQYF
TRBJ2-3	.	TRBV5-4	16	CASSPLGQGDTDTQYF
TRBJ2-5	.	TRBV5-1	16	CASSTTGTSKPETQYF
TRBJ2-3	.	TRBV5-1	16	CASSSGSPSSTDTQYF
TRBJ2-1	TRBD2	TRBV3-1	16	CASLSNRAGGRNEQFF
TRBJ1-4	.	TRBV5-1	14	CASSLAREGEKLFF